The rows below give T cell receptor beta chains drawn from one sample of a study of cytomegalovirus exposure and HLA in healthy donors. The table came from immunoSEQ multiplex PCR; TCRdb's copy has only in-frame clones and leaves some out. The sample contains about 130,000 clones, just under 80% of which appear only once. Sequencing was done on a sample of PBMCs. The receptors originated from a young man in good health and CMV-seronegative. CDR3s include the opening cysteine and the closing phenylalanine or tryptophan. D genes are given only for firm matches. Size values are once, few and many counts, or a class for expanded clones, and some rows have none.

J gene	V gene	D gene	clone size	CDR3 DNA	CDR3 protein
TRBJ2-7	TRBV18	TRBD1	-	TGTGCCAGCTCACCCGTTATTGGACAGGGGATTTACGAGCAGTACTTC	CASSPVIGQGIYEQYF
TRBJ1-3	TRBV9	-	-	TGTGCCAGCAGCGTAGACGGGAGCATTGGAAACACCATATATTTT	CASSVDGSIGNTIYF
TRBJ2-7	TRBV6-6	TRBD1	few	TGTGCCAGCAGCCCTGTGGGACAGGGTTCGTACGAGCAGTACTTC	CASSPVGQGSYEQYF
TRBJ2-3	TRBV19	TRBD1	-	TGTGCCAGTAGTATAGACACAGGGGGCGGCACAGATACGCAGTATTTT	CASSIDTGGGTDTQYF
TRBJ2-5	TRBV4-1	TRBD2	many	TGCGCCAGCAGCCAGTTGCCTACGCCAACTAGCGGCCAAGAGACCCAGTACTTC	CASSQLPTPTSGQETQYF
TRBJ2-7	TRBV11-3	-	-	TGTGCCTTCTCGGCGCAGGGCCCATACGAGCAGTACTTC	CAFSAQGPYEQYF
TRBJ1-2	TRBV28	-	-	TGTGCCAGCAGGTCGACAGGCTCAACTAACTATGGCTACACCTTC	CASRSTGSTNYGYTF
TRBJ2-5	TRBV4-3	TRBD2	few	TGCGCCAGCAGCCCCAGGACTAGCGGGGTATCAGAGACCCAGTACTTC	CASSPRTSGVSETQYF
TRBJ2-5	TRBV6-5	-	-	TGTGCCAGCAGCTCGACACATTACCAAGAGACCCAGTACTTC	CASSSTHYQETQYF
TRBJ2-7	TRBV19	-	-	TGTGCCAGTGGCCTGGGGGCCTTTAACCACCCCACCGAGCAGTACTTC	CASGLGAFNHPTEQYF
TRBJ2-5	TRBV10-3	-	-	TGTGCCATCAGTGAGTCGAACAGGTACCAAGAGACCCAGTACTTC	CAISESNRYQETQYF
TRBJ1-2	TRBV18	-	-	TGTGCCAGCTCACCACCGGAGGAGGTAGCCTATGGCTACACCTTC	CASSPPEEVAYGYTF
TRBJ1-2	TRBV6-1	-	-	TGTGCCAGCAGGGGGGGGTTAGGGAGTGGCTACACCTTC	CASRGGLGSGYTF
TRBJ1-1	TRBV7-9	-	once	TGTGCCAGCAGCTTAGACCGCCCGGACACTGAAGCTTTCTTT	CASSLDRPDTEAFF
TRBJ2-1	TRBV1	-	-	TGCACCAGCAGCCAAGTCGAAACTAATGAGCAGTTCTTC	CTSSQVETNEQFF
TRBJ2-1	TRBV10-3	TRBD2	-	TGTGCCATCAGTGAGGGCGGGGGTGATAATGAGCAGTTCTTC	CAISEGGGDNEQFF
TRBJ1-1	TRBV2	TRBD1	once	TGTGCCAGCAGAATAGACAGGGCCCGGAGGACTGAAGCTTTCTTT	CASRIDRARRTEAFF
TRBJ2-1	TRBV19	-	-	TGTGCCAGTAGTATAGATTTGGGACTTGCAATGAGGCAGTTCTTC	CASSIDLGLAMRQFF
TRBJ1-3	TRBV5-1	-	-	TGCGCCAGCGCTTCACTTGGAAACACCATATATTTT	CASASLGNTIYF
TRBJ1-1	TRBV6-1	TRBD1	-	TGTGCCAGCAGTGAGACAGGGGCGCCGAACACTGAAGCTTTCTTT	CASSETGAPNTEAFF
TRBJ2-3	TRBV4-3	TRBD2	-	TGCGCCAGCAGCCGAGGACTAGCCGCAGATACGCAGTATTTT	CASSRGLAADTQYF
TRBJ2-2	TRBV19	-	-	TGTGCCAGTGAAAAGGCAGGGGCCGGGGTTTGGGCCGGGGAGCTGTTTTTT	CASEKAGAGVWAGELFF
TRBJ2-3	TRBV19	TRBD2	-	TGTGCCAGTAGTATCCGGCTAGCGGGGCTCACAGATACGCAGTATTTT	CASSIRLAGLTDTQYF
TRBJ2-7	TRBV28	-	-	TGTGCCAGCAGTTTCTTATATAGATCCAACTACGAGCAGTACTTC	CASSFLYRSNYEQYF
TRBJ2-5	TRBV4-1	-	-	TGCGCCAGCAGCCAAGGGGCAGCGGACCAAGAGACCCAGTACTTC	CASSQGAADQETQYF
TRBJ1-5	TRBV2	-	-	TGTGCCAGCAGTGACAGGTTCGGAAGCAATCAGCCCCAGCATTTT	CASSDRFGSNQPQHF
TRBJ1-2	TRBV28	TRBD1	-	TGTGCCAGCAGTTCGACAGGGGGCTATGGCTACACCTTC	CASSSTGGYGYTF
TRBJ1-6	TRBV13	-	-	TGTGCCAGCAGCGGACGGGGAAATAATTCACCCCTCCACTTT	CASSGRGNNSPLHF
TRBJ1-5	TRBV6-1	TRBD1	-	TGTGCCAGCAGTCACGACAGGGGATCTAATCAGCCCCAGCATTTT	CASSHDRGSNQPQHF
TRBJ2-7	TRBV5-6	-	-	TGTGCCAGCAGCACCCCCGGTGCGGGCAACGAGCAGTACTTC	CASSTPGAGNEQYF
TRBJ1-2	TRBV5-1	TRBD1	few	TGCGCCAGCAGCTTTGTTCCCTCAACCCCTCAGGGGGCGGATGGCTACACCTTC	CASSFVPSTPQGADGYTF
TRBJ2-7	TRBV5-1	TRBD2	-	TGCGCCAGCAGCTCGGGACTAGCGAGCTCCTACGAGCAGTACTTC	CASSSGLASSYEQYF
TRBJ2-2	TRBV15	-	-	TGTGCCACCAGCAGAGCAGGGGCGGACACCGGGGAGCTGTTTTTT	CATSRAGADTGELFF
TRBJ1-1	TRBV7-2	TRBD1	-	TGTGCCAGCAGCTTCGAGCAGGACAGGGGGCGTACTGAAGCTTTCTTT	CASSFEQDRGRTEAFF
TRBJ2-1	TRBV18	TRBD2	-	TGTGCCAGCTCCCTCGCGGGAGCCTTCAATGAGCAGTTCTTC	CASSLAGAFNEQFF
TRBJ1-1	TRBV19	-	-	TGTGCCAGTAACCCGGGACTCAACACTGAAGCTTTCTTT	CASNPGLNTEAFF
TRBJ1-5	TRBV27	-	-	TGTGCCAGCAGCCCCTTGGGGAGTCTTAGCAATCAGCCCCAGCATTTT	CASSPLGSLSNQPQHF
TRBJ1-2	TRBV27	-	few	TGTGCCAGCAGTTTATCCGGGTATGGCTACACCTTC	CASSLSGYGYTF
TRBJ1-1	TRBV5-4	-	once	TGTGCCAGCCTCGGGGAGCGAGGGGGAAACACTGAAGCTTTCTTT	CASLGERGGNTEAFF
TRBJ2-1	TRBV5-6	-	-	TGTGCCAGCAGCTTGATAAACAGGGTAAATGAGCAGTTCTTC	CASSLINRVNEQFF
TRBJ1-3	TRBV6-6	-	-	TGTGCCAGCAGTTACTCCGGGGTCTCAGGAAACACCATATATTTT	CASSYSGVSGNTIYF
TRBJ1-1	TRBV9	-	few	TGTGCCAGCAGCGTGGGGCGCGGGAACACTGAAGCTTTCTTT	CASSVGRGNTEAFF
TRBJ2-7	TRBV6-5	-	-	TGTGCCAGCAGCCCTTGGGTCAGGGTAGACTACGAGCAGTACTTC	CASSPWVRVDYEQYF
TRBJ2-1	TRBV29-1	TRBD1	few	TGCAGCGCTTCCCGGGACAGGGGGTGGGATGAGCAGTTCTTC	CSASRDRGWDEQFF
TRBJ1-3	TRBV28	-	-	TGTGCCAGCAGTTTCGACAGAACCTTAGGAAACACCATATATTTT	CASSFDRTLGNTIYF
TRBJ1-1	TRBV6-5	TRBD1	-	TGTGCCAGCAGCCGGACAGGGCGAACTGAAGCTTTCTTT	CASSRTGRTEAFF